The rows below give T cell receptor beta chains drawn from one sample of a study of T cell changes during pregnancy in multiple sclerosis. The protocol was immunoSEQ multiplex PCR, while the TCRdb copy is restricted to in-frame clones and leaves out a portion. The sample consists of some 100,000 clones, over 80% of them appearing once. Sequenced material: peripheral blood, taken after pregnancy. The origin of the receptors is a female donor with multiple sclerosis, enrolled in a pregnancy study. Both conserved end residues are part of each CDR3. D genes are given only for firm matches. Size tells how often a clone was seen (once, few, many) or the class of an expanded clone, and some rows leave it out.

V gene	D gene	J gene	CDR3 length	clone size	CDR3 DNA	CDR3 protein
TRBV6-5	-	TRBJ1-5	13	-	TGTGCCAGCAGTTACCTATACAATCAGCCCCAGCATTTT	CASSYLYNQPQHF
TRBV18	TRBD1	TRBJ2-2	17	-	TGTGCCAGCTCACTCAAAGGCTTGACAGGGGGCACCGGGGAGCTGTTTTTT	CASSLKGLTGGTGELFF
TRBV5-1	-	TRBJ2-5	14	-	TGCGCCAGCAGCTCCGGGGTGGGGGCCGAGACCCAGTACTTC	CASSSGVGAETQYF
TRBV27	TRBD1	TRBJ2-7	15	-	TGTGCCAGCAGTTTAACAGGGGCTATCTCCTACGAGCAGTACTTC	CASSLTGAISYEQYF
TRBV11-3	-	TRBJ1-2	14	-	TGTGCCAGCAGCTCGGACAGAACTAACTATGGCTACACCTTC	CASSSDRTNYGYTF
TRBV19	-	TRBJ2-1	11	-	TGTGCCAGTAGCAATTACAATGAGCAGTTCTTC	CASSNYNEQFF
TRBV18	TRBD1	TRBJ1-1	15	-	TGTGCCAGCTCTCCACTATCCGACAGGGGTACTGAAGCTTTCTTT	CASSPLSDRGTEAFF
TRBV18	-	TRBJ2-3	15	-	TGTGCCAGCTCACCACGGTCAGGGTTCCTAAATACGCAGTATTTT	CASSPRSGFLNTQYF
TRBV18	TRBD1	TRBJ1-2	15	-	TGTGCCAGCTCACCTGGTGAGACAGGGGGCTATGGCTACACCTTC	CASSPGETGGYGYTF
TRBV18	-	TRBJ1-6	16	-	TGTGCCAGCTCACTCTCTCTCGGGCAGGGAAATTCACCCCTCCACTTT	CASSLSLGQGNSPLHF
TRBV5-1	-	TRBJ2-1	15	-	TGCGCCAGCAGCTTGGAGGCTAGATCCTACAATGAGCAGTTCTTC	CASSLEARSYNEQFF
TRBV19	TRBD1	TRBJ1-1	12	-	TGTGCCAGTATGGGGGACAGCCCAGCGGCTTTCTTT	CASMGDSPAAFF
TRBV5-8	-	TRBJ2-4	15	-	TGTGCCAGCAGCTTGAAGGGGGACGGTAGGAACATTCAGTACTTC	CASSLKGDGRNIQYF
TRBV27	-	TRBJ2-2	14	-	TGTGCCAGCAGTTTCCGCCAGGGGACCGGGGAGCTGTTTTTT	CASSFRQGTGELFF
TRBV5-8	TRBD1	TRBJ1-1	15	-	TGTGCCAGCAGCCTGAGACAGGGCTATGGCACTGAAGCTTTCTTT	CASSLRQGYGTEAFF
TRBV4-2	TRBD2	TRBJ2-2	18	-	TGTGCCAGCAGCCAAGGGTCTAGCGGGACCGCGGGCACCGGGGAGCTGTTTTTT	CASSQGSSGTAGTGELFF
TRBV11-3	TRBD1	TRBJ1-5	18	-	TGTGCCAGCAGCTTTGGCCCCCTAGGGACAGATAGCAATCAGCCCCAGCATTTT	CASSFGPLGTDSNQPQHF
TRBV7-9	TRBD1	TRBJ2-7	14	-	TGTGCCAGCAGCTCCCGGGACAGGGTATACGAGCAGTACTTC	CASSSRDRVYEQYF
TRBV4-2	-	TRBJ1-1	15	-	TGTGCCAGCAGCCAAGAGGACAGCATGAACACTGAAGCTTTCTTT	CASSQEDSMNTEAFF
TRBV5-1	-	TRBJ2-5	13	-	TGCGCCAGCAGTTCGGCAGGCCCAGAGACCCAGTACTTC	CASSSAGPETQYF
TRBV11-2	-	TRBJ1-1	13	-	TGTGCCAGCAGCCTTACAGGGTTCACTGAAGCTTTCTTT	CASSLTGFTEAFF
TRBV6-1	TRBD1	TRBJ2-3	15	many	TGTGCCAGCAGTGAAGAAGGGGGCGGGTCAGATACGCAGTATTTT	CASSEEGGGSDTQYF
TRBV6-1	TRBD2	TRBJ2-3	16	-	TGTGCCAGCAGTGCGCTTCCGGGGGGGGGAACAGATACGCAGTATTTT	CASSALPGGGTDTQYF
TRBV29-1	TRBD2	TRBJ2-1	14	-	TGCAGCGTTGATGAACCCGGGACTAGCGGGAGCCAGTTCTTC	CSVDEPGTSGSQFF
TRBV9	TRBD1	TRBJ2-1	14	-	TGTGCCTCCTCCGGGACAGGACCTTACAATGAGCAGTTCTTC	CASSGTGPYNEQFF
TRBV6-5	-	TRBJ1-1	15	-	TGTGCCAGCAGTAGAACAGGGCCCCAGAACACTGAAGCTTTCTTT	CASSRTGPQNTEAFF
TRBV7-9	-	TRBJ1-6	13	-	TGTGCCAGCAGCTCTAGGACGGGGTTGGCCCTCCACTTT	CASSSRTGLALHF
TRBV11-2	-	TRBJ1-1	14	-	TGTGCCAGCAGCGCACCCCTACAGGGCATCAGAGCTTTCTTT	CASSAPLQGIRAFF
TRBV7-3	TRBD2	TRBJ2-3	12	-	TGTGCCAGCAGCTCCGGGGGGGATACGCAGTATTTT	CASSSGGDTQYF
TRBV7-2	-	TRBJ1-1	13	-	TGTGCCAGCAGCCCGAAAACCAGTACTGAAGCTTTCTTT	CASSPKTSTEAFF
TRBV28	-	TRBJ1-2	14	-	TGTGCCAGCAGTCCTGCTGGGGGCGGATATGGCTACACCTTC	CASSPAGGGYGYTF
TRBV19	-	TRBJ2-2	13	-	TGTGCCAGTAGTATAGGTGGAGCCGGGGAGCTGTTTTTT	CASSIGGAGELFF
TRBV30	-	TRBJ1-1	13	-	TGTGCCTGGACCCTAGACGCGGGGACTGAAGCTTTCTTT	CAWTLDAGTEAFF
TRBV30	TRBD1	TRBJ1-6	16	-	TGTGCCTGGAGTGCGGCCCGACAGGGCCGGGGTTCACCCCTCCACTTT	CAWSAARQGRGSPLHF
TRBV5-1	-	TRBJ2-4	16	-	TGCGCCAGCAGCCTGGCGTCTCCCTTAGCCAAAAACATTCAGTACTTC	CASSLASPLAKNIQYF
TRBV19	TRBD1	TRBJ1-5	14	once	TGTGCCAGCGGGGACAGGGGGCAGTTGCAGCCCCAGCATTTT	CASGDRGQLQPQHF
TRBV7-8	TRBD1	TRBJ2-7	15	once	TGTGCCAGCAGCGGTGGGACAGGGATAAGTTACGAGCAGTACTTC	CASSGGTGISYEQYF
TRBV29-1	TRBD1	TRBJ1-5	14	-	TGCAGCGTTGTCTTTGGGGACAGTGGGCAGCCCCAGCATTTT	CSVVFGDSGQPQHF
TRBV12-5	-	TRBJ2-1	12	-	TGTGCTAGTGGTCGGGATAGGCATGAGCAGTTCTTC	CASGRDRHEQFF
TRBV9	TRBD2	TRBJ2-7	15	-	TGTGCCAGCAGCTCATTAGCGGGAGGCCTTCACGAGCAGTACTTC	CASSSLAGGLHEQYF
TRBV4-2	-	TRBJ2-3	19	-	TGTGCCAGCAGCACTACTTCGACTCCGTTTCGAAAGAGCACAGATACGCAGTATTTT	CASSTTSTPFRKSTDTQYF
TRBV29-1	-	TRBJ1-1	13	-	TGCAGCGTTGCCAGGCTCATGAACACTGAAGCTTTCTTT	CSVARLMNTEAFF
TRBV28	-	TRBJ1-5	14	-	TGTGCCAGCAGCAACCAGGGTAGCAATCAGCCCCAGCATTTT	CASSNQGSNQPQHF
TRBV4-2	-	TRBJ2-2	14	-	TGTGCCAGCAGCCAGTGGGGAGTCACCGGGGAGCTGTTTTTT	CASSQWGVTGELFF
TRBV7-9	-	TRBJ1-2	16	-	TGTGCCAGCAGCTTAAGCTCAGTGGAGGGTTTTGATGGCTACACCTTC	CASSLSSVEGFDGYTF
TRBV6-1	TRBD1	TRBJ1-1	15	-	TGTGCCAGCAGTGAGGGACAGGGAGTAAGGACTGAAGCTTTCTTT	CASSEGQGVRTEAFF
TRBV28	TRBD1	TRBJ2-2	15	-	TGTGCCAGCACCTTGGGGGACAGGGGCGGCGGGGAGCTGTTTTTT	CASTLGDRGGGELFF
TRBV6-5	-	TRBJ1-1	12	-	TGTGCCAGCAGAACAGGGAACACTGAAGCTTTCTTT	CASRTGNTEAFF
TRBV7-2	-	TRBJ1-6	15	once	TGTGCCAGCAGCTTAGGGAGCTCCTATAATTCACCCCTCCACTTT	CASSLGSSYNSPLHF
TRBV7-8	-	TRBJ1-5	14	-	TGTGCCAGCAGCTTACAGGGGTGGAATCAGCCCCAGCATTTT	CASSLQGWNQPQHF
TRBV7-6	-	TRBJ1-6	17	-	TGTGCCAGCAGCTTAGCGCAAGGGGAGGCCTATAATTCACCCCTCCACTTT	CASSLAQGEAYNSPLHF
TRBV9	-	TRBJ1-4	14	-	TGTGCCAGCAGCTCACCGGGGTTAAATGAAAAACTGTTTTTT	CASSSPGLNEKLFF
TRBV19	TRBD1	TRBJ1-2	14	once	TGTGCCAGCAGAACAGGGGGCGCCGGGTATGGCTACACCTTC	CASRTGGAGYGYTF